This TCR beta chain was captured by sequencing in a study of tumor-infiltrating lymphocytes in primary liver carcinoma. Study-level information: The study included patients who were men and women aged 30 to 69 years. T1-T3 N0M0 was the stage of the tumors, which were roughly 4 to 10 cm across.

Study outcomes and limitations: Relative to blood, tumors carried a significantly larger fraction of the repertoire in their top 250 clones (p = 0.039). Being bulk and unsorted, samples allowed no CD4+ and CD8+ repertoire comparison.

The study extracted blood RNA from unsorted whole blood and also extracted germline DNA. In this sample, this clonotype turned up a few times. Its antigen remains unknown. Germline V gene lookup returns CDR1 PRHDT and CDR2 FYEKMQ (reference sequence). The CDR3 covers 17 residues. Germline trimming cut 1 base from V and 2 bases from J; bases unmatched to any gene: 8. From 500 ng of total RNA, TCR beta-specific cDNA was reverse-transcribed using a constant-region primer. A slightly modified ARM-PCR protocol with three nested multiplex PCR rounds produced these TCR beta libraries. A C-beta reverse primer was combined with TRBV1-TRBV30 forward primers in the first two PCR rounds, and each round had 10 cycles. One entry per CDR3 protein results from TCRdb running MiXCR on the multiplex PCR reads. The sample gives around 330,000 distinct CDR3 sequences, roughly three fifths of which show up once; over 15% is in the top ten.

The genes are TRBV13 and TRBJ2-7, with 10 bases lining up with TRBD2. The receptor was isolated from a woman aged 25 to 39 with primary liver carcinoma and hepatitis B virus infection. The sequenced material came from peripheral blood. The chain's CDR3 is CASSLDASGSMPYEQYF. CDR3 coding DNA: TGTGCCAGCAGCTTAGATGCTAGCGGGAGTATGCCCTACGAGCAGTACTTC.